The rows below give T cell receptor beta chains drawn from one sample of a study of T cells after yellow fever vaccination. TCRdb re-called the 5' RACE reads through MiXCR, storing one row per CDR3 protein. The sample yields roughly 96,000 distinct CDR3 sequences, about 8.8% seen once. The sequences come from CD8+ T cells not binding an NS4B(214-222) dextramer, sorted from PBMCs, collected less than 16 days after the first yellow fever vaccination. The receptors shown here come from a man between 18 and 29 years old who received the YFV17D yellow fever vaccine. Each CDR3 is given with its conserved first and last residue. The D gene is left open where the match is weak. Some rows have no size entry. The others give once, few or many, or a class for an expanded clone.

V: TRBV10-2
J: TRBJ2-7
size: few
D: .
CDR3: CASSEWRGREQYF
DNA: TGCGCCAGCAGTGAGTGGAGGGGTCGGGAGCAGTACTTC

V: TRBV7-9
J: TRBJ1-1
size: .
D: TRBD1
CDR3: CASSKTGTYTEAFF
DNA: TGTGCCAGCAGCAAGACAGGGACGTACACTGAAGCTTTCTTT

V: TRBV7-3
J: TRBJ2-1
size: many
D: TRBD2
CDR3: CASSLSGGSYNEQFF
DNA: TGTGCCAGCAGCCTAAGCGGGGGCTCCTACAATGAGCAGTTCTTC

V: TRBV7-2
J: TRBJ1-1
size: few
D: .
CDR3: CASSRTDLTEAFF
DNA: TGTGCCAGCAGCCGGACAGATCTCACTGAAGCTTTCTTT

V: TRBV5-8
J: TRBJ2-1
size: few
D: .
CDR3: CASSLDGPGQFF
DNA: TGTGCCAGCAGCCTAGACGGGCCCGGGCAGTTCTTC

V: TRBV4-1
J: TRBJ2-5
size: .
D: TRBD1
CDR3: CASSPGQGRETQYF
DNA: TGCGCCAGCAGCCCTGGACAGGGTCGGGAGACCCAGTACTTC

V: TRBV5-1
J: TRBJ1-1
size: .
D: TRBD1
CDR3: CASSPGTGGNTEAFF
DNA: TGCGCCAGCAGCCCCGGGACAGGGGGGAACACTGAAGCTTTCTTT

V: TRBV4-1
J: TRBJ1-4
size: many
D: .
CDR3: CASSPILTNEKLFF
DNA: TGCGCCAGCAGTCCCATCTTGACTAATGAAAAACTGTTTTTT

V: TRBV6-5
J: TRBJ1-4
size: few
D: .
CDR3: CASRGYEKLFF
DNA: TGTGCCAGCAGGGGGTACGAAAAACTGTTTTTT

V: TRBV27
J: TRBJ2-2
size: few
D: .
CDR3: CASSFSRTGELFF
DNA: TGTGCCAGCAGTTTCTCACGCACCGGGGAGCTGTTTTTT

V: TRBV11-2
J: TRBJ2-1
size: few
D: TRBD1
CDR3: CASSPYRGEQFF
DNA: TGTGCCAGCAGCCCCTACAGGGGAGAGCAGTTCTTC

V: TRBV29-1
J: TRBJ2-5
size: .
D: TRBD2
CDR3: CSAYRIAGVEETQYF
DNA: TGCAGCGCCTACCGGATAGCGGGGGTTGAGGAGACCCAGTACTTC

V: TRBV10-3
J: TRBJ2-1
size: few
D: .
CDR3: CAISEASSYNEQFF
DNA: TGTGCCATCAGTGAGGCGAGCTCCTACAATGAGCAGTTCTTC

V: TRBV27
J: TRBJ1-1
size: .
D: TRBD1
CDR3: CASGKGQGYTEAFF
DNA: TGTGCCAGCGGAAAGGGACAGGGGTATACTGAAGCTTTCTTT

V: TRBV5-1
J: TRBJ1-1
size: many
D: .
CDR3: CASSLAPAANTEAFF
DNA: TGCGCCAGCAGCTTGGCTCCGGCGGCGAACACTGAAGCTTTCTTT

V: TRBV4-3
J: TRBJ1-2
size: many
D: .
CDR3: CASSQEIGGGNYGYTF
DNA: TGCGCCAGCAGCCAAGAGATCGGCGGAGGGAACTATGGCTACACCTTC

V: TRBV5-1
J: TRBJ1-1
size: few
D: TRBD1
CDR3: CASSSPGTGKGTEAFF
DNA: TGCGCCAGCAGCTCTCCCGGGACAGGGAAGGGCACTGAAGCTTTCTTT

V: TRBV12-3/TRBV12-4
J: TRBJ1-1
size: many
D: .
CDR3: CASSLGPNTEAFF
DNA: TGTGCCAGCAGTTTAGGACCGAACACTGAAGCTTTCTTT

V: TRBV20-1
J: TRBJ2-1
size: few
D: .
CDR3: CSARDLGLGNEQFF
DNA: TGCAGTGCTAGAGATCTGGGACTGGGCAATGAGCAGTTCTTC

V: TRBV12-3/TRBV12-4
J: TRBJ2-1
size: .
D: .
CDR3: CASRALDSETNNEQFF
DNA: TGTGCCAGCAGGGCTCTTGACAGCGAAACCAACAATGAGCAGTTCTTC

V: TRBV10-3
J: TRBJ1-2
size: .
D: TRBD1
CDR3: CAISSPGQITNYGYTF
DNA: TGTGCCATCAGTTCCCCGGGACAGATCACTAACTATGGCTACACCTTC

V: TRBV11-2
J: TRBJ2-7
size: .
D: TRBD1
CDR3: CASKLGQGAPGYEQYF
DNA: TGTGCCAGCAAACTCGGACAGGGGGCACCGGGCTACGAGCAGTACTTC

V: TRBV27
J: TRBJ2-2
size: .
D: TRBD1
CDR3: CASSSDPRQGPGELFF
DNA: TGTGCCAGCAGTTCAGATCCCAGACAGGGTCCCGGGGAGCTGTTTTTT

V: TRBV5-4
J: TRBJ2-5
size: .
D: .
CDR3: CASSFELAETQYF
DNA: TGTGCCAGCAGCTTCGAACTAGCAGAGACCCAGTACTTC

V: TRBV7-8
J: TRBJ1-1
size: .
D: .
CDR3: CASSAVVGPVTEAFF
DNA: TGTGCCAGCAGCGCCGTAGTAGGGCCGGTAACTGAAGCTTTCTTT

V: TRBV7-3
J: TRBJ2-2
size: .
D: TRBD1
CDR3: CASSPEQGAGELFF
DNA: TGTGCCAGCAGCCCGGAACAGGGGGCCGGGGAGCTGTTTTTT

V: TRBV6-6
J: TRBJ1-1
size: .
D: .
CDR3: CASTIQGIGEAFF
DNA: TGTGCCAGCACCATCCAGGGGATCGGTGAAGCTTTCTTT

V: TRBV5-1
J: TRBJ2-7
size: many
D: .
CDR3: CASSFDSYEQYF
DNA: TGCGCCAGCAGCTTCGACAGTTACGAGCAGTACTTC

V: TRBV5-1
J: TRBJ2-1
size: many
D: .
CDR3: CASSLREGILGNEQFF
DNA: TGCGCCAGCAGCTTGAGAGAGGGGATATTAGGAAATGAGCAGTTCTTC

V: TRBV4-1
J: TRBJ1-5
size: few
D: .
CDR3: CASSQGPGVGQPQHF
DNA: TGCGCCAGCAGCCAAGGGCCGGGGGTTGGGCAGCCCCAGCATTTT

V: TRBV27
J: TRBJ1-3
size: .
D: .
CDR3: CASSLGSGNTIYF
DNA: TGTGCCAGCAGTTTGGGTTCTGGAAACACCATATATTTT

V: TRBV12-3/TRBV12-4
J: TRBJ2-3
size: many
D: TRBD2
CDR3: CASMTSGGADTQYF
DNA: TGTGCCAGCATGACTAGCGGGGGAGCAGATACGCAGTATTTT

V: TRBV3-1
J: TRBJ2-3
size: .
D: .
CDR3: CASATGWGTDTQYF
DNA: TGTGCCAGCGCAACGGGGTGGGGCACAGATACGCAGTATTTT

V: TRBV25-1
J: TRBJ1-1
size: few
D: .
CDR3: CASLRGPEAFF
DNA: TGTGCCAGCTTGCGGGGCCCTGAAGCTTTCTTT

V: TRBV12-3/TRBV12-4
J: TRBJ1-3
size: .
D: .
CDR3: CASRPKGWDTIYF
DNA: TGTGCCAGCCGTCCGAAGGGCTGGGACACCATATATTTT

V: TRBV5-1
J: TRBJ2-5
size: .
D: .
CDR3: CASSPQGGGQETQYF
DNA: TGCGCCAGCAGTCCACAGGGTGGAGGCCAAGAGACCCAGTACTTC

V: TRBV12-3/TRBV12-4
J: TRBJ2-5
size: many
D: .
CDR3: CASSLSGGGGTQYF
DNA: TGTGCCAGCAGTTTATCAGGGGGGGGAGGGACCCAGTACTTC

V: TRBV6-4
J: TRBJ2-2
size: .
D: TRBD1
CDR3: CASREDRVSTGELFF
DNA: TGTGCCAGCAGGGAAGACAGGGTGAGCACCGGGGAGCTGTTTTTT

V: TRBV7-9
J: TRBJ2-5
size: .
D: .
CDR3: CASSLSLETQYF
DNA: TGTGCCAGCAGCTTGAGTCTCGAGACCCAGTACTTC

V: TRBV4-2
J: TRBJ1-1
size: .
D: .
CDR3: CASSQAGKSTEAFF
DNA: TGTGCCAGCAGCCAAGCGGGGAAGAGCACTGAAGCTTTCTTT

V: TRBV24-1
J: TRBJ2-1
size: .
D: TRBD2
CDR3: CATAAGSAGVRYEQFF
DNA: TGTGCCACCGCTGCGGGGTCTGCGGGGGTTAGGTATGAGCAGTTCTTC

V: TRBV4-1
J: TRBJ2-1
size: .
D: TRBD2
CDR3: CASSQEVAGDLYNEQFF
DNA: TGCGCCAGCAGCCAAGAAGTAGCGGGGGACCTCTACAATGAGCAGTTCTTC

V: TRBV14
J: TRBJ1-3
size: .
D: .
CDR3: CASSRTVPGNTIYF
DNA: TGTGCCAGCAGCCGGACAGTGCCCGGAAACACCATATATTTT

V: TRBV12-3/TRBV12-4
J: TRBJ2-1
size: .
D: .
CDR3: CASTLGAFYNEQFF
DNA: TGTGCCAGCACCCTGGGAGCCTTCTACAATGAGCAGTTCTTC

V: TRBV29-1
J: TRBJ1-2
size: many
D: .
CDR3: CSADPKQGNGYTF
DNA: TGCAGCGCCGACCCAAAACAGGGCAACGGCTACACCTTC

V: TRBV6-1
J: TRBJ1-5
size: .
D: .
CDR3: CASLLWAGKNQPQHF
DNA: TGTGCCAGCCTCCTCTGGGCCGGAAAGAATCAGCCCCAGCATTTT

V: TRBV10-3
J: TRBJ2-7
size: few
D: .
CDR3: CAISDRALPDEQYF
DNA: TGTGCCATCAGTGACCGGGCCCTTCCCGACGAGCAGTACTTC

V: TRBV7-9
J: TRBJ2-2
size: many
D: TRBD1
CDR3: CASSYTGGRGELFF
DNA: TGTGCCAGCAGCTATACAGGGGGTCGCGGGGAGCTGTTTTTT

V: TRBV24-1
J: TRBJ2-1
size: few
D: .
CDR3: CATSESDRLGNEQFF
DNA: TGTGCCACCAGTGAGTCTGACAGGCTGGGCAATGAGCAGTTCTTC

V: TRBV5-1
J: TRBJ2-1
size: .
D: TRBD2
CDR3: CASTPNGGGGRDEQFF
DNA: TGCGCCAGCACTCCTAATGGTGGCGGGGGGAGGGATGAGCAGTTCTTC

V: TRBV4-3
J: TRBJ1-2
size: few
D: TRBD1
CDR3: CASSQGTGRYYGYTF
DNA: TGCGCCAGCAGCCAAGGGACAGGGAGGTACTATGGCTACACCTTC

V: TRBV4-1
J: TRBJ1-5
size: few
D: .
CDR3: CASSARQADQPQHF
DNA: TGCGCCAGCAGCGCCAGACAGGCCGATCAGCCCCAGCATTTT

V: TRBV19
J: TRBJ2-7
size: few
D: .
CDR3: CASSIGGGPYEQYF
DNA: TGTGCCAGTAGTATAGGAGGGGGGCCCTACGAGCAGTACTTC

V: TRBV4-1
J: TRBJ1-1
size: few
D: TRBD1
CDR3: CASSQDRGLGTEAFF
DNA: TGCGCCAGCAGCCAAGACAGGGGGCTCGGCACTGAAGCTTTCTTT